Following are 21 T cell receptor beta chains from one sample sequenced in a study of identifying expanded T cells in peripheral blood (dated by TCRdb to the late 2010s). Libraries were prepared through the immunoSEQ multiplex PCR assay. Here the immuneACCESS table is served through TCRdb, limited to in-frame sequences with V and J called. Missing clones are a known gap in these copies; in checked studies unresolved V genes cover under half, and the rest lacks a known reason. The sample table holds around 76,000 clones, of which roughly 90% were seen once. In total, the top ten clones hold over 2.5% of the sample. The source material was blood. The receptors come from a person aged 18 to 75 in good health.

This chain connects TRBV4-1 to TRBJ2-7, with D uncertain. The germline gives CDR1 MGHRA, CDR2 YSYEKL. V lost 0 bases and J lost 3, with 6 bases in between. The CDR3 has 13 residues. The CDR3 region is CASSQDVGYEQYF. The CDR3 DNA is TGCGCCAGCAGCCAAGATGTGGGCTACGAGCAGTACTTC.

The chain couples TRBV10-3 to TRBJ2-5, with TRBD2 matching over 10 bases. Germline loops: CDR1 ENHRY, CDR2 SYGVKD. The junction had 1 base not matched to a gene; V was cut back by 1 base and J by 5 bases. The CDR3 contains 14 residues. CDR3 bases: TGTGCCATCAGTGAGTTTAGCGGGAGGGAGACCCAGTACTTC. It translates to CAISEFSGRETQYF.

The chain employs TRBV14 and TRBJ1-2; D uncertain. Germline V gene sequence: CDR1 SGHDN, CDR2 FVKESK. The CDR3 loop spans 13 amino acids. V lost 7 bases to trimming and J lost 3 bases, with 12 bases between them. The CDR3 region is CASIPGLHYGYTF. The CDR3 bases are TGTGCCAGCATCCCTGGGCTTCACTATGGCTACACCTTC. Full variable domain (outside the CDR3, taken from reference TRBV14 and TRBJ1-2): EAGVTQFPSHSVIEKGQTVTLRCDPISGHDNLYWYRRVMGKEIKFLLHFVKESKQDESGMPNNRFLAERTGGTYSTLKVQPAELEDSGVYFCASIPGLHYGYTFGSGTRLTVV.

The V and J genes are TRBV10-2 and TRBJ1-1; weak D call: TRBD1 (6 bases). V lost 4 bases to trimming and J lost 4 bases, with 10 bases between them. CDR1 WSHSY and CDR2 SAAADI come from the germline V gene. This CDR3 is built from 13 residues. The CDR3 DNA reads TGCGCCAGCAGTGGGGGGGCCGGCACTGAAGCTTTCTTT. Its protein product is CASSGGAGTEAFF.

The chain recombines TRBV18 with TRBJ2-7; D gene uncertain. The CDR3 has 12 residues. Germline-derived CDR1 and CDR2 are KGHSH and LQKENI. V shed 2 bases and J shed 3 bases, with 5 bases lying between them. CDR3 sequence reads: CASSPGFYEQYF. DNA of the CDR3: TGTGCCAGCTCACCAGGGTTCTACGAGCAGTACTTC.

The gene calls are TRBV7-2 and TRBJ2-1; 7 bases map to TRBD1. The CDR3 totals 15 residues. Germline values: CDR1 SGHTA, CDR2 FQGNSA. With 1 base clipped from V and 6 bases from J, the junction kept 6 bases outside the gene matches. In nucleotides, the CDR3 is TGTGCCAGCAGCTTAGGGACAGGAGGACTCAATGAGCAGTTCTTC. It translates to CASSLGTGGLNEQFF.

The V call is TRBV9, the J call TRBJ1-2; a possible D gene is TRBD1 (6 bases). The CDR3 is 15 amino acids. V lost 3 bases, J lost 2 bases, and 14 bases lay in between. From germline, CDR1 is SGDLS and CDR2 YYNGEE. The CDR3 protein is CASSENRDSNYGYTF. The CDR3 DNA follows: TGTGCCAGCAGCGAAAACAGGGATTCAAACTATGGCTACACCTTC.

This clone was picked up one time. The chain has TRBV6-6 and TRBJ2-5, with 10 positions matching TRBD2. The CDR3 spans 15 residues. Germline CDR1 is MNHNY and CDR2 is SVGAGI (reference sequence). V dropped 6 bases and J dropped 4; count of bases not matched to a gene: 8. Written as DNA, the CDR3 is TGTGCCAGCAGCCGAACTAGCGGGAAGGGAGAGACCCAGTACTTC. Translating gives CASSRTSGKGETQYF.

This chain connects TRBV2 to TRBJ2-7; TRBD1 agrees at 10 bases. Trimming removed 3 bases from V and 7 bases from J; junction bases left unmatched: 6. There are 14 residues in the CDR3. The germline gives CDR1 SNHLY, CDR2 FYNNEI. The CDR3 nucleotides read TGTGCCAGCAGTGAGGACAGGGGGTCACGGGAGCAGTACTTC. Translation gives CASSEDRGSREQYF. The full variable domain, with the rest looked up from reference TRBV2 and TRBJ2-7, is EPEVTQTPSHQVTQMGQEVILRCVPISNHLYFYWYRQILGQKVEFLVSFYNNEISEKSEIFDDQFSVERPDGSNFTLKIRSTKLEDSAMYFCASSEDRGSREQYFGPGTRLTVT.

The V and J genes are TRBV6-5 and TRBJ2-3, with 7 bases aligning to TRBD1. This CDR3 has 14 amino acids. Germline V gene lookup returns CDR1 MNHEY and CDR2 SVGAGI. J gave up 5 bases and V 6 bases, and 8 bases lay outside the gene matches. The CDR3 spells CASSPIDRVDTQYF. The CDR3, as DNA: TGTGCCAGCAGCCCCATCGACAGGGTAGATACGCAGTATTTT.

This rearrangement joins TRBV2 to TRBJ1-4; no clear D. CDR3 size: 13 residues. V was trimmed by 0 bases and J by 8 bases, leaving 7 bases between them. Germline CDR1 SNHLY, CDR2 FYNNEI. The CDR3 region is CASSEAGGEKLFF. The CDR3 nucleotides are TGTGCCAGCAGTGAAGCGGGAGGGGAAAAACTGTTTTTT.

This clone was counted between two and nine times. The identical CDR3 is also encoded by other nucleotide sequences in the sample. The chain couples TRBV5-1 to TRBJ1-2, with TRBD1 identical over 8 bases. Germline V CDR1 and CDR2: SGHRS, YFSETQ. V lost 4 bases to trimming and J lost 4 bases; unmatched junction nucleotides: 6. This CDR3 spans 14 amino acids. CDR3 bases: TGCGCCAGCAGCGAACAACAGGGGGGCTATGGCTACACCTTC. Amino acid sequence: CASSEQQGGYGYTF. Complete variable domain (other parts from reference TRBV5-1 and TRBJ1-2): KAGVTQTPRYLIKTRGQQVTLSCSPISGHRSVSWYQQTPGQGLQFLFEYFSETQRNKGNFPGRFSGRQFSNSRSEMNVSTLELGDSALYLCASSEQQGGYGYTFGSGTRLTVV.

The gene calls are TRBV29-1 and TRBJ2-5, with a tentative D call TRBD2 (6 bases). The CDR3 is made up of 13 amino acids. The V gene's germline CDR1 is SQVTM and CDR2 ANQGSEA. V lost 6 bases to trimming and J lost 1 base, with 12 bases between them. The CDR3: CSVPTGLQETQYF. The CDR3 DNA is TGCAGCGTACCCACGGGACTCCAAGAGACCCAGTACTTC.

The chain couples TRBV6-1 to TRBJ2-3, with D hard to call. The CDR3 is made up of 14 amino acids. The ends were cut back, 8 bases at V and 4 bases at J, with 16 bases in the middle. The germline V gene has CDR1 MNHNS and CDR2 SASEGT. This CDR3 reads CASSARAPADTQYF. The CDR3 nucleotides are TGTGCCAGCTCGGCTAGAGCTCCGGCAGATACGCAGTATTTT.

As concerns this clone: Other nucleotide sequences in the sample specify the same CDR3. The chain is built from TRBV30 and TRBJ2-5; tentatively, D is TRBD2 (7 bases). In germline, CDR1 is GTSNPN, CDR2 SVGIG (reference sequence). This CDR3 region has 13 residues. Trimming took off 5 bases at V and 7 bases at J, with 17 bases between the two ends. CDR3 loop: CAWFDGGGGTQYF. DNA for the CDR3: TGTGCCTGGTTCGACGGAGGGGGGGGGACCCAGTACTTC.

This chain links TRBV9 with TRBJ2-2; D unclear. The CDR3 is 13 amino acids. Germline V gene data show CDR1 as SGDLS and CDR2 as YYNGEE. The ends were cut back, 5 bases at V and 8 bases at J, with 13 bases in the middle. The CDR3 region has the DNA TGTGCCAGCAGTCCATCGGAGAGGGGGGAGCTGTTTTTT. Protein product: CASSPSERGELFF.

This clone was observed a handful of times. This chain connects TRBV10-3 to TRBJ2-2, with 14 bases aligning to TRBD2. Germline CDR1 is ENHRY and CDR2 is SYGVKD. With 6 bases clipped from V and 3 bases from J, the junction kept 3 bases outside the gene matches. This CDR3 contains 16 residues. As DNA, the CDR3 is TGTGCCATCAGGACTAGCGGGAGGGCCGACACCGGGGAGCTGTTTTTT. It yields the protein CAIRTSGRADTGELFF.

This clone was detected only a few times. The chain joins TRBV2 to TRBJ1-1; possible D gene TRBD1, 5 bases. Germline V gene data show CDR1 as SNHLY and CDR2 as FYNNEI. V dropped 6 bases and J dropped 5 bases, with 16 bases sitting between them. This CDR3 is 14 amino acids long. The CDR3: CASRTGSQGTEAFF. CDR3 sequence (DNA): TGTGCCAGCAGGACTGGGTCTCAGGGAACTGAAGCTTTCTTT.

This CDR3 is CATSRNSDHQPQHF. CDR3 coding DNA: TGTGCCACCAGCAGGAACAGTGACCATCAGCCCCAGCATTTT. V and J are TRBV15 and TRBJ1-5, with no clear D. This CDR3 spans 14 amino acids. V lost 3 bases and J lost 5, with 11 bases in between. The germline V gene encodes CDR1 LNHNV and CDR2 YYDKDF (reference sequence).

The chain combines TRBV23-1 with TRBJ2-1; 8 positions agree with TRBD1. TRBV23-1 is given ORF status, its function remaining uncertain. Losses at the gene ends were 8 bases for V and 8 bases for J; bases not matched to a gene: 5. The CDR3 has 12 residues. As DNA, the CDR3 is TGCGCCAGCGGACAGGGCCACGATGAGCAGTTCTTC. Translated: CASGQGHDEQFF.

CDR3 sequence: CASSPSGYSGNTIYF. DNA of the CDR3: TGTGCCAGCTCACCATCCGGTTACTCTGGAAACACCATATATTTT. The J gene is TRBJ1-3, the V gene TRBV18; D unclear. The germline V gene has CDR1 KGHSH and CDR2 LQKENI. The CDR3 contains 15 residues. V was clipped by 2 bases and J by 0 bases, with 8 bases between them.